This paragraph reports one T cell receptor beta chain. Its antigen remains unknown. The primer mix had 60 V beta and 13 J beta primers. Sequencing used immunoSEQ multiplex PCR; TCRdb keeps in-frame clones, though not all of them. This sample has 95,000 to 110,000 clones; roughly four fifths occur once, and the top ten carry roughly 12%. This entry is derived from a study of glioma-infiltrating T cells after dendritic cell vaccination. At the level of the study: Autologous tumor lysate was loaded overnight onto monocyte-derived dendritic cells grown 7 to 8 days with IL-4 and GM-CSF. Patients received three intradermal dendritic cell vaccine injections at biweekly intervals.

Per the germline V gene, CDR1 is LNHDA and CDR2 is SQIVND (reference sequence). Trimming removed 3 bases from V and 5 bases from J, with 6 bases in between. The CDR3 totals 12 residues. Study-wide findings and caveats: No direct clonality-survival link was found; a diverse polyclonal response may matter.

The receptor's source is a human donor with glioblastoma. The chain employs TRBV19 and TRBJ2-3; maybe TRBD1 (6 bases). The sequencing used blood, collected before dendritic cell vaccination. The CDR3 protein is CASSMTGDTQYF. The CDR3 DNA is TGTGCCAGTAGTATGACAGGAGATACGCAGTATTTT. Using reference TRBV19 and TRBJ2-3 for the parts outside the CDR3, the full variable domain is DGGITQSPKYLFRKEGQNVTLSCEQNLNHDAMYWYRQDPGQGLRLIYYSQIVNDFQKGDIAEGYSVSREKKESFPLTVTSAQKNPTAFYLCASSMTGDTQYFGPGTRLTVL.